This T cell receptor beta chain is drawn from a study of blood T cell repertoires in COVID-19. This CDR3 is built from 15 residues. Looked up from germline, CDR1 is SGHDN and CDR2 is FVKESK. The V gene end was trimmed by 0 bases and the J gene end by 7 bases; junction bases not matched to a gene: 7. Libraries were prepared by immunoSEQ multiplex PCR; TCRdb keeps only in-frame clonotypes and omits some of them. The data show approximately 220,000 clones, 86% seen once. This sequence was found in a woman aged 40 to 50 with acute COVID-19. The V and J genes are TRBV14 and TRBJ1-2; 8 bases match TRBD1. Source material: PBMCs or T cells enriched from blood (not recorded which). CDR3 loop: CASSQDSGRGLGYTF. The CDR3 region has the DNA TGTGCCAGCAGCCAAGATTCCGGCAGGGGGCTTGGCTACACCTTC.